This is a list of T cell receptor beta chains from one sample in a study of long-term antiretroviral therapy in people with HIV. TCRdb's copy holds only in-frame clones and misses some; the assay was immunoSEQ multiplex PCR. Here the sample spans more than 15,000 clones, approximately 94% being singletons. Specimen: unsorted PBMCs, collected 6.4 years after starting antiretroviral therapy. The receptors derive from a woman aged 45-65 years with HIV. The CDR3 runs from the conserved cysteine through the conserved F or W. Fields, in order: V gene, CDR3 protein.

v_gene: TRBV13
CDR3aa: CASSLRGGGDTQYF

v_gene: TRBV13
CDR3aa: CASSPGGTGIINEQFF

v_gene: TRBV5-6
CDR3aa: CASSLARNQPQHF

v_gene: TRBV29-1
CDR3aa: CSVRNTGELFF

v_gene: TRBV18
CDR3aa: CASSPGGTQYF

v_gene: TRBV5-1
CDR3aa: CASSLGSLAAQETQYF

v_gene: TRBV2
CDR3aa: CASSGQGVDTQYF

v_gene: TRBV6-5
CDR3aa: CASSAINGLNTEAFF

v_gene: TRBV7-6
CDR3aa: CASSTRSSRGELFF

v_gene: TRBV15
CDR3aa: CATSRGWSGATNEKLFF

v_gene: TRBV7-9
CDR3aa: CASSGWTSGKESSYNEQFF

v_gene: TRBV6-5
CDR3aa: CASSFRADTQYF

v_gene: TRBV27
CDR3aa: CASSLQGTNEKLFF

v_gene: TRBV18
CDR3aa: CASSPGNTGELFF

v_gene: TRBV6-6
CDR3aa: CASTSTGPNTEAFF

v_gene: TRBV7-9
CDR3aa: CASSHSRLADKETQYF

v_gene: TRBV7-9
CDR3aa: CASSLAGGLNEQFF

v_gene: TRBV28
CDR3aa: CASQTGSGNTIYF

v_gene: TRBV4-1
CDR3aa: CASSQGFQAPSPQHF

v_gene: TRBV10-2
CDR3aa: CASSPGLLYEQYF

v_gene: TRBV19
CDR3aa: CASSIQQGAYEQYF

v_gene: TRBV11-2
CDR3aa: CASSLGLAGGGDTQYF